This TCR beta chain is from a study of Graves' ophthalmopathy and Graves' hyperthyroidism. Study summary: Stable hyperthyroid donors showed no ophthalmopathy during 18 months follow-up.

Clinical symptoms and serum thyroxine were used for diagnosis; TRAb, thyroid ultrasound and orbital computed tomography were also relied on. Trimming shortened V by 6 bases and J by 7 bases, and 18 bases separated the two germline ends. The CDR3 runs to 14 residues. Germline loops: CDR1 SGHVS, CDR2 FQNEAQ. This clonotype appeared a few times. No antigen is known for it. Researchers took RNA transcripts and amplified TCR beta CDR3 regions from them. The first-round RT-PCR employed HTBI primers together with the Qiagen OneStep RT-PCR kit. A multiplex PCR was then performed as the second round. MiXCR, applied by TCRdb to the multiplex PCR reads, yields one record per CDR3 protein. The sample lists 500,000 to 700,000 distinct CDR3 sequences, approximately 37% seen once, with about 4.2% in the top ten. Points from the study as a whole: Researchers report that a 13-signature model separated ophthalmopathy from stable hyperthyroidism, posting under 90% sensitivity and approximately 81% specificity. Detection in blood was also observed for most expanded thyroid clonotypes above 0.001 frequency.

The sequence was obtained from an adult man with Graves' hyperthyroidism. This chain links TRBV7-8 with TRBJ1-1; D perhaps matches TRBD1 (5 bases). Input material: peripheral blood or thyroid tissue (not recorded which). The CDR3 DNA reads as TGTGCCAGCAGTTTTATCTCGGGGGGAGGTGAAGCTTTCTTT. Translated, it gives CASSFISGGGEAFF.